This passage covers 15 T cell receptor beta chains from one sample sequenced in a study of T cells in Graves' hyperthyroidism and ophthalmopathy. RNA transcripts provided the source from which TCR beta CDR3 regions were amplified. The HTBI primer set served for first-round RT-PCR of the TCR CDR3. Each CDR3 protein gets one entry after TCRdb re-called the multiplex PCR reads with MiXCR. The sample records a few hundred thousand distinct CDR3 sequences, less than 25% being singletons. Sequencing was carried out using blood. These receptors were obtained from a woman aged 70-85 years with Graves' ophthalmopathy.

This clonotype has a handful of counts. The chain's CDR3 is CASSQDWRDYGELFF. CDR3 bases: TGTGCCAGCAGCCAAGATTGGAGGGACTACGGGGAGCTGTTTTTT. The chain has TRBV4-2 and TRBJ2-2, with 7 bases identical to TRBD2. V shed 0 bases, J shed 7 bases, and the junction held 5 bases outside the gene matches. The CDR3 extends over 15 amino acids. The germline gives CDR1 LGHNA, CDR2 YNFKEQ.

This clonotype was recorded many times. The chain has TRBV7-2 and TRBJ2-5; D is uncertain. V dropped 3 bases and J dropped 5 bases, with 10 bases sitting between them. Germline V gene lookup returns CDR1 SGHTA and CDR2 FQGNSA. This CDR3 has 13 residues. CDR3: CASSLSIGETQYF. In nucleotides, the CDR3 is TGTGCCAGCAGCTTGAGTATAGGGGAGACCCAGTACTTC.

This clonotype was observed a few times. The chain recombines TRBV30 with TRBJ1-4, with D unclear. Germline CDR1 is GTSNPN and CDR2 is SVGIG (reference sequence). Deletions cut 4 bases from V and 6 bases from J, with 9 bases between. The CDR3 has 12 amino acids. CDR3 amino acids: CAWTLGDEKLFF. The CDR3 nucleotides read TGTGCCTGGACCCTGGGAGATGAAAAACTGTTTTTT.

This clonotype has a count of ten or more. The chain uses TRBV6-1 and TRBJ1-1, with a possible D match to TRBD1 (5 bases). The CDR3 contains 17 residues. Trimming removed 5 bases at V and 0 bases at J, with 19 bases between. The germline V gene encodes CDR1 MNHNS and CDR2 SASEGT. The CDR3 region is CASSPQGFGTLNTEAFF. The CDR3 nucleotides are TGTGCCAGCAGTCCTCAGGGTTTCGGGACCCTGAACACTGAAGCTTTCTTT.

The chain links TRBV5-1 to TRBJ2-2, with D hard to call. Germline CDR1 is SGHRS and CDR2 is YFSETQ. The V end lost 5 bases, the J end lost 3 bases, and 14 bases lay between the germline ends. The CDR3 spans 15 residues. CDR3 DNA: TGCGCCAGCAGTCTCCGGACCCCGGACACCGGGGAGCTGTTTTTT. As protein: CASSLRTPDTGELFF.

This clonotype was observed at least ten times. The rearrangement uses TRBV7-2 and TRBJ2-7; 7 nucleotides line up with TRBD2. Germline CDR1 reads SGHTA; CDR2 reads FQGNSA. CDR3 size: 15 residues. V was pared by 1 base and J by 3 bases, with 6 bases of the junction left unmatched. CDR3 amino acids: CASSLGGGSLYEQYF. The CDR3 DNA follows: TGTGCCAGCAGCTTAGGAGGCGGGAGTCTCTACGAGCAGTACTTC.

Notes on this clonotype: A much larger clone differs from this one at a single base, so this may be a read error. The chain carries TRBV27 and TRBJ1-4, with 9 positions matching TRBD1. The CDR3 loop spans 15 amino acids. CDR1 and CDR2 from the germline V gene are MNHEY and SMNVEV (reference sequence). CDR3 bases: TGTGCCGGCAGTGCCCATTCGACAGGGGGAGAAAAACTGTTTTTT. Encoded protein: CAGSAHSTGGEKLFF.

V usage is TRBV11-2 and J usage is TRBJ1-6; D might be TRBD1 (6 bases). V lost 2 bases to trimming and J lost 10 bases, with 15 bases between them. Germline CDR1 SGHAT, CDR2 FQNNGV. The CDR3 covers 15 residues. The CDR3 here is CASSLSGQTESPLHF. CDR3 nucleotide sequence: TGTGCCAGCAGCTTAAGCGGACAGACGGAATCACCCCTCCACTTT.

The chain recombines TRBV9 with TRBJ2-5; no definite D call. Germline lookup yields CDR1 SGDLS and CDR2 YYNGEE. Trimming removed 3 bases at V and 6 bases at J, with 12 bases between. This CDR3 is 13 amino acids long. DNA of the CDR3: TGTGCCAGCAGCGGAGGAGTGGTGCAGACCCAGTACTTC. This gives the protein CASSGGVVQTQYF.

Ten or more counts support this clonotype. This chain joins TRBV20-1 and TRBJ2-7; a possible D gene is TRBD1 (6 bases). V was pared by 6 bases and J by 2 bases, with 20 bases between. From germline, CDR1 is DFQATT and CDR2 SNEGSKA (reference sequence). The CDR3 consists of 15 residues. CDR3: CSASPRAGAAYEQYF. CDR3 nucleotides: TGCAGTGCGTCCCCGAGGGCAGGGGCGGCCTACGAGCAGTACTTC.

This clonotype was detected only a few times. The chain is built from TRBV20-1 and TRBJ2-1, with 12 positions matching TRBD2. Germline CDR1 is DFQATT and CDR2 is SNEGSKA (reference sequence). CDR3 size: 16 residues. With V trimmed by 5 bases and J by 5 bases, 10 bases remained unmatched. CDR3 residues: CSAPSWTSGNNNEQFF. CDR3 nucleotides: TGCAGTGCTCCCTCTTGGACTAGCGGGAACAACAATGAGCAGTTCTTC.

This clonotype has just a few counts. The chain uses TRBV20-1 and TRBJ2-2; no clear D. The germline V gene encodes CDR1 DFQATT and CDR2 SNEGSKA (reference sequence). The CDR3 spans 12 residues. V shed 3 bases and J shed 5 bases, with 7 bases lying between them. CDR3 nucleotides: TGCAGTGCTAGTAGCTGGACCGGGGAGCTGTTTTTT. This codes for CSASSWTGELFF.

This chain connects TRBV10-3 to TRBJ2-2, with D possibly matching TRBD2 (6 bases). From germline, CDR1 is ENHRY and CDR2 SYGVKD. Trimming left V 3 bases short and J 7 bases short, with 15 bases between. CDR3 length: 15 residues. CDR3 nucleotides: TGTGCCATCAGTGACCTGACCCAGGAGGGCGGGGAGCTGTTTTTT. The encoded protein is CAISDLTQEGGELFF.

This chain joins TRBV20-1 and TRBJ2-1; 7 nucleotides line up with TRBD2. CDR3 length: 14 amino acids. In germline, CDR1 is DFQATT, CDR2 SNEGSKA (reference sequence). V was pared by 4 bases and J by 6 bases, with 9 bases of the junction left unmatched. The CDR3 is CSAIRVGGTNEQFF. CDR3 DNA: TGCAGTGCTATACGGGTCGGGGGGACCAATGAGCAGTTCTTC.

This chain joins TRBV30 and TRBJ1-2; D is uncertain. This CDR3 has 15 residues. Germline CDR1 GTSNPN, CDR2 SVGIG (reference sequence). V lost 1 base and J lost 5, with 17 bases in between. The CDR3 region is CAWSEIEDTLYGYTF. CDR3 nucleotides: TGTGCCTGGAGTGAGATAGAAGATACCCTATATGGCTACACCTTC.